This section outlines one T cell receptor beta chain sequence together with its context. Its antigen is unidentified. A single base separates this from a much larger clone, so it may be a read error. The germline V gene has CDR1 SNHLY and CDR2 FYNNEI. The V gene end was trimmed by 7 bases and the J gene end by 2 bases; junction bases not matched to a gene: 3. CDR3 size: 14 residues. The data derive from a study of blood T cells in healthy people across ages. Regarding the study as a whole: Roughly linearly, TCR beta diversity per million T cells fell as age increased. Researchers deemed the diversity estimates from one million T cells underestimates.

Combining a sample-barcoded 5' primer with a J-beta primer mix, a second PCR ran for roughly 7 to 12 cycles. Each sample yielded at least 2.5 million CDR3-containing paired-end reads. One entry per CDR3 protein, called by TCRdb with MiXCR from the 5' RACE reads. The data contain approximately 1.5 million distinct CDR3 sequences, roughly 32% of them singletons. The receptor was derived from a woman aged 25-40 years in good health. This chain joins TRBV2 and TRBJ2-7; TRBD2 matches 12 bases. The sequenced material came from blood. CDR3 loop: CASKLAGGPYEQYF. The CDR3, as DNA: TGTGCCAGCAAACTAGCGGGGGGACCCTACGAGCAGTACTTC.